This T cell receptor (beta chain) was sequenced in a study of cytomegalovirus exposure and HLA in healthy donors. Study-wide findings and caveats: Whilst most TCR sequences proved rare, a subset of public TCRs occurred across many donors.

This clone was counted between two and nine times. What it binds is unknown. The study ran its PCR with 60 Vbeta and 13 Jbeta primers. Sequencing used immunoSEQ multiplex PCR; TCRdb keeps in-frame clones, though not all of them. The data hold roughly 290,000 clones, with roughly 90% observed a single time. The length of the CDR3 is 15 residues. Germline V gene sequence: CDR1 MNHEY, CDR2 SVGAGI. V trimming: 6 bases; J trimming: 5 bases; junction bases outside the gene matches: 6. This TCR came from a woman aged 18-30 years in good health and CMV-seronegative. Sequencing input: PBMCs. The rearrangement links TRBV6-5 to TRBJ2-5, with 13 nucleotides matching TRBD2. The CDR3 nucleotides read TGTGCCAGCAGCCTTGGACTAGCGGGGGCCGAGACCCAGTACTTC. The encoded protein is CASSLGLAGAETQYF.